This T cell receptor (beta chain) was captured by sequencing in a study of control samples from healthy donors and cancer patients. Some clones are missing from TCRdb's copy, which holds only in-frame ones; the method was immunoSEQ multiplex PCR. The data show hundreds of thousands of clones, about 93% seen once. The CDR3 totals 12 residues. From germline, CDR1 is SGHTA and CDR2 FQGNSA. V lost 5 bases to trimming and J lost 7 bases, with 10 bases between them. The sequenced material came from PBMCs. V usage is TRBV7-2 and J usage is TRBJ2-3; unclear D gene. The sequence was collected from a man aged 35 to 55 with head and neck cancer. The CDR3 sequence is CASSPMPYTQYF. The CDR3 nucleotides read TGTGCCAGCAGCCCCATGCCGTATACGCAGTATTTT.